A selection of T cell receptor beta chains follows, all from one sample in a study of OX40 agonist ivuxolimab in advanced cancers. Sequencing used immunoSEQ multiplex PCR; TCRdb keeps in-frame clones, though not all of them. Of tens of thousands of clones listed, about 82% were seen once; the top ten hold 5.5% to 7.5%. The sample was CD4+ or CD8+ T cells sorted from blood, taken in a trial of the OX40 agonist ivuxolimab. These receptors were taken from an adult with an advanced solid tumor such as melanoma, head and neck, liver or kidney cancer. Each CDR3 is given with its conserved first and last residue. D genes are given only for firm matches. Clone size is stated in some rows and not others, as once, few, many or a class when expanded.

>.|TRBJ2-7|.|TRBV23-1
TGCGCCAGCAGTCAACCAGAAAGCCTCGAGCAGTACTTC
CASSQPESLEQYF
>.|TRBJ2-1|.|TRBV6-5
TGTGCCAGCAGTTACTCGACCCTCTACAATGAGCAGTTCTTC
CASSYSTLYNEQFF
>once|TRBJ2-7|TRBD2|TRBV7-8
TGTGCCAGCAGCTTACCCTCCCAGGCTAGCGGGGCTGTTCCCTACGAGCAGTACTTC
CASSLPSQASGAVPYEQYF
>once|TRBJ2-6|.|TRBV7-2
TGTGCCAGCAGCTTCTCTGGGGCCAACGTCCTGACTTTC
CASSFSGANVLTF
>once|TRBJ1-1|TRBD1|TRBV7-2
TGTGCCAGCAGCTTGGACAGGGGAAAGACTGAAGCTTTCTTT
CASSLDRGKTEAFF
>.|TRBJ2-3|.|TRBV5-1
TGCGCCAGCAGCTTGAACGCGGGGAGCACAGATACGCAGTATTTT
CASSLNAGSTDTQYF
>.|TRBJ1-5|.|TRBV6-6
TGTGCCAGCAGCCGACAGTACTATCAGCCCCAGCATTTT
CASSRQYYQPQHF
>.|TRBJ2-3|TRBD1|TRBV6-6
TGTGCCAGCAGCTCGGACAGGTCCACAGATACGCAGTATTTT
CASSSDRSTDTQYF
>.|TRBJ2-4|.|TRBV4-3
TGCGCCAGCAGCCAAGATCGGCAGGGGCTGAAAAGGTCCAAAAACATTCAGTACTTC
CASSQDRQGLKRSKNIQYF
>once|TRBJ2-7|TRBD1|TRBV6-6
TGTGCCAGCAGAGAGACAGGGGACGAGCAGTACTTC
CASRETGDEQYF
>.|TRBJ2-4|.|TRBV28
TGTGCCAGCAACCGCGGTGTAGCCAAAAACATTCAGTACTTC
CASNRGVAKNIQYF
>.|TRBJ2-5|.|TRBV7-8
TGTGCCAGCAGCCCCGCCGGACTTGGGCAAGAGACCCAGTACTTC
CASSPAGLGQETQYF
>few|TRBJ1-1|TRBD1|TRBV11-2
TGTGCCAGCAGCTTAGAATTGGGACAGGGGGCGGGCACTGAAGCTTTCTTT
CASSLELGQGAGTEAFF
>.|TRBJ1-5|.|TRBV4-1
TGCGCCAGCAGCCGCACGACGGCTAGCAATCAGCCCCAGCATTTT
CASSRTTASNQPQHF
>.|TRBJ2-7|TRBD1|TRBV5-1
TGCGCCAGCAGGCTGACAGGGGCTCCCTACGAGCAGTACTTC
CASRLTGAPYEQYF
>.|TRBJ2-3|TRBD2|TRBV7-2
TGTGCCAGCAGCTTAGGAGCGGGACCCACAGATACGCAGTATTTT
CASSLGAGPTDTQYF
>.|TRBJ2-1|.|TRBV11-3
TGTGCCAGCAGCTTGACAGGTTATGGGTTGGATGAGCAGTTCTTC
CASSLTGYGLDEQFF
>.|TRBJ2-5|TRBD1|TRBV7-9
TGTGCCAGCAGCTCGACAGGGGTGGTCACAGAGACCCAGTACTTC
CASSSTGVVTETQYF
>.|TRBJ2-1|TRBD1|TRBV29-1
TGCAGCGTTGAAGGGACAGGGTTTTGGAATGAGCAGTTCTTC
CSVEGTGFWNEQFF
>.|TRBJ1-2|TRBD1|TRBV30
TGTGCCTGGAGGGGACAGCCCAATAAGGGTGGCTACACCTTC
CAWRGQPNKGGYTF
>few|TRBJ1-1|.|TRBV11-1
TGTGCCAGCAGCTTTCCGGGGAACACTGAAGCTTTCTTT
CASSFPGNTEAFF
>.|TRBJ2-2|.|TRBV19
TGTGCCAGTAGTATCCAGGTGAACACCGGGGAGCTGTTTTTT
CASSIQVNTGELFF
>once|TRBJ1-5|.|TRBV5-8
TGTGCCAGCAGCAGGGGAATAGCGCGCAATCAGCCCCAGCATTTT
CASSRGIARNQPQHF
>.|TRBJ1-6|.|TRBV9
TGTGCCAGCAGCCCAGTCGGGATGGGGGTAAATTCACCCCTCCACTTT
CASSPVGMGVNSPLHF
>.|TRBJ2-1|TRBD2|TRBV4-1
TGCGCCAGCAGCCAAGCTTCACACAGCGGGAGCGGCTCCTACAATGAGCAGTTCTTC
CASSQASHSGSGSYNEQFF
>.|TRBJ2-1|TRBD2|TRBV5-1
TGCGCCAGCAGCTTCCAGGCGGGGGTTAACAATGAGCAGTTCTTC
CASSFQAGVNNEQFF
>.|TRBJ1-1|TRBD1|TRBV6-1
TGTGCCAGCAGTGCTTGGGACAGGGGGAATACTGAAGCTTTCTTT
CASSAWDRGNTEAFF
>.|TRBJ2-3|TRBD2|TRBV28
TGTGCCAGCAGTACCCCCGAGCGGGGGAGCACAGATACGCAGTATTTT
CASSTPERGSTDTQYF
>.|TRBJ1-4|.|TRBV5-1
TGCGCCAGCAGCTTGGGGTACCCTGAAAAACTGTTTTTT
CASSLGYPEKLFF
>.|TRBJ1-3|.|TRBV9
TGTGCCAGCGGGGGGACGGGAAACACCATATATTTT
CASGGTGNTIYF
>once|TRBJ2-1|TRBD2|TRBV28
TGTGCCAGCAGTTCCCTCCGGGGGAGCGGGAGCCGGTACAATGAGCAGTTCTTC
CASSSLRGSGSRYNEQFF
>.|TRBJ2-2|TRBD1|TRBV5-1
TGCGCCAGCAGCTTTAGCCCAGCTGGACAGGGGCTTACCGGGGAGCTGTTTTTT
CASSFSPAGQGLTGELFF
>.|TRBJ2-4|TRBD1|TRBV28
TGTGCCAGCAGTTCCCCCCCGGGACAGGGGTTTACAGACATTCAGTACTTC
CASSSPPGQGFTDIQYF
>.|TRBJ2-5|.|TRBV9
TGTGCCAGCAGCGTAAGGGATGAGACCCAGTACTTC
CASSVRDETQYF
>.|TRBJ2-3|.|TRBV18
TGTGCCAGCTCACCTAGGGGGAGTACGCAGTATTTT
CASSPRGSTQYF
>.|TRBJ1-5|.|TRBV28
TGTGCCAGCAGTAGGGCCCTTGATCAGCCCCAGCATTTT
CASSRALDQPQHF
>.|TRBJ1-4|.|TRBV11-1
TGTGCCAGCAGCCGTCCGGGAGCAACTAATGAAAAACTGTTTTTT
CASSRPGATNEKLFF
>.|TRBJ1-6|.|TRBV6-1
TGTGCCAGCAGTGAAGAGATGGGTTCCTATAATTCACCCCTCCACTTT
CASSEEMGSYNSPLHF
>.|TRBJ2-7|.|TRBV12-5
TGTGCCAGTGGACCCGGTCGGTTC
CASGPGRF
>.|TRBJ1-1|.|TRBV2
TGTGCCAGCACGCAGGGTAGCACTGAAGCTTTCTTT
CASTQGSTEAFF
>.|TRBJ1-1|.|TRBV27
TGTGCCAGCAGTATTTCATTGAACACTGAAGCTTTCTTT
CASSISLNTEAFF
>few|TRBJ1-1|.|TRBV5-6
TGTGCCAGCAGCTTGGCCGCAGGTACTGAAGCTTTCTTT
CASSLAAGTEAFF
>.|TRBJ2-6|TRBD1|TRBV30
TGTGCCTGGAGTACCCTTGGACAGGGGGCTTCGGGGGCCAACGTCCTGACTTTC
CAWSTLGQGASGANVLTF
>.|TRBJ2-1|TRBD2|TRBV19
TGTGCCTCCCGGAGGGAGGGTTTCAATGAGCAGTTCTTC
CASRREGFNEQFF
>.|TRBJ2-4|.|TRBV28
TGTGCCAGCAGGCCCTCGGGTGCTGAACCCAAAAACATTCAGTACTTC
CASRPSGAEPKNIQYF
>.|TRBJ2-3|.|TRBV30
TGTGCCTGGATGTTGGGAGGCCGGACAGATACGCAGTATTTT
CAWMLGGRTDTQYF
>.|TRBJ2-7|.|TRBV9
TGTGCCAGCGGTGGGACAACTCACGAGCAGTACTTC
CASGGTTHEQYF
>once|TRBJ1-1|.|TRBV5-4
TGTGCCACCTATACAGGGATTACTGAAGCTTTCTTT
CATYTGITEAFF
>.|TRBJ1-5|TRBD1|TRBV4-2
TGTGCCAGCAGCCCTGGGACAGATAGCAATCAGCCCCAGCATTTT
CASSPGTDSNQPQHF
>.|TRBJ2-6|.|TRBV15
TGTGCCACCAGCACGGACGTCTCTGGGGCCAACGTCCTGACTTTC
CATSTDVSGANVLTF
>.|TRBJ2-3|.|TRBV28
TGTGCCAGCAGTCCCCACCCGTTGCGGAGGGTAAAGGGGACGCAGTATTTT
CASSPHPLRRVKGTQYF
>few|TRBJ2-1|.|TRBV20-1
TGCAGTGCTAGAGATCCTCAAGAGCAGTTCTTC
CSARDPQEQFF
>.|TRBJ2-6|TRBD1|TRBV18
TGTGCCAGCTCACCGGTTGCCGGGACAGGGACCTCTGGGGCCAACGTCCTGACTTTC
CASSPVAGTGTSGANVLTF
>.|TRBJ1-4|.|TRBV4-1
TGCGCCAGCAGGCCTAATCAATTAACCACTAATGAAAAACTGTTTTTT
CASRPNQLTTNEKLFF
>.|TRBJ1-5|.|TRBV27
TGTGCCAGCAGTTTACAGGGCAGGGCGTCGACTAATAATCAGCCCCAGCATTTT
CASSLQGRASTNNQPQHF
>.|TRBJ2-3|TRBD2|TRBV11-2
TGTGCCAGCAGCTTAGATGCGGGACTAGCGGGGGAGTCGGATACGCAGTATTTT
CASSLDAGLAGESDTQYF
>.|TRBJ2-3|TRBD1|TRBV5-1
TGCGCCAGCAGCTTGGAGAAGGGGGCCACAGATACGCAGTATTTT
CASSLEKGATDTQYF